This TCR beta chain was captured in a study of cytomegalovirus exposure and HLA in healthy donors (dated by TCRdb to 2016 to 2017). Context from the whole study: The 700 or so repertoires of the first cohort and the 95 to 150 validation repertoires were produced on the same platform, according to a later analysis. The aim of the study was to test whether cataloging public T cell receptors could identify signatures of past pathogen exposure. Along with the approximately 700-subject first cohort, a separate validation cohort of over a hundred different subjects was used. To predict cytomegalovirus infection status, the study combined high-throughput TCR immunosequencing, statistical association of individual TCRs with disease status, and machine learning. Results the study describes overall, beyond this receptor: In vitro tests confirmed that a few of the cytomegalovirus-associated TCR beta chains recognize cytomegalovirus antigens. The study listed 164 TCR beta chains as associated with cytomegalovirus. The classifier was reported to diagnose cytomegalovirus status with high specificity and sensitivity in both the original cohort and the validation cohort. Most TCR sequences were seen in very few donors, while some public TCRs were found in many individuals. All 120 or so repertoires were used to score co-occurrence in the validation cohort in a later analysis, because that analysis had no HLA typing for the cohort. It was suggested by the authors that the approach could potentially be generalized to other disease states and immunological phenotypes. In a later analysis, TCRs clustered in the first cohort were found to also tend to co-occur in the roughly 130 validation repertoires, with 94% of cluster scores above 0.

Separate from the roughly 660-subject first cohort, the validation cohort of about 120 subjects was the group to which the donors belonged. This clone has more than one count but fewer than ten. The antigen it binds to is not known. There are no base qualities to consult, and no much larger clone falls within one base. The CDR3 sequence holds 13 residues, the cysteine and phenylalanine included. Only the CDR3 DNA is retained, 39 bases long and in frame from the first base. V and J are truncated by 5 bases and 1 base respectively, leaving an intervening sequence of 8 bases. Looking up the germline V gene yields CDR1 SGHTA and CDR2 FQGTGA. Library creation used the immunoSEQ multiplex PCR assay. The authors' analysis ran thus. A statistical classification framework was built for diagnosing cytomegalovirus status from the catalog of TCR beta chain sequences. The source is immuneACCESS, and TCRdb retained only in-frame sequences with V and J called. Part of the clones is not carried over; for the studies checked, unresolved V genes explain less than half of this, and the remainder is unexplained. V and J calls and clone size follow that table, whereas D and trimming were derived from the DNA. For this sample the table gives some 250,000 clones, of which about 90% were detected only once. The top ten clones comprise 1.2% of the sample.

The sequenced sample consisted of PBMCs. In this chain, TRBV7-3 is recombined with TRBJ1-1, and the D gene may be TRBD1, 5 bases matching. The sequence came from a woman under 40 in good health and CMV-seropositive. The sequenced DNA: TGTGCCAGCAGCCCCGGGGGGAACACTGAAGCTTTCTTT. It codes for CASSPGGNTEAFF.